These T cell receptor beta chains were read from a single sample in a study of blood T cell repertoires in COVID-19. The assay was immunoSEQ multiplex PCR, and TCRdb's table has in-frame clones only and misses some. The table includes 77,000 or so clones, roughly four fifths detected once. Sequenced: peripheral blood. The receptors derive from a man between 25 and 39 years old with COVID-19, enrolled during active disease. Each CDR3 is given with its conserved first and last residue. D genes are given only for firm matches. Expanded clones are given a class, and other clones once, few, many or no size at all.

V gene	CDR3 length	J gene	D gene	clone size	CDR3 protein	CDR3 DNA
TRBV7-2	15	TRBJ1-6	-	-	CASSLALGSGSPLHF	TGTGCCAGCAGCTTAGCGCTTGGGTCGGGTTCACCCCTCCACTTT
TRBV24-1	16	TRBJ2-1	TRBD2	-	CATSAWTSGLYNEQFF	TGTGCCACCAGTGCTTGGACTAGCGGACTCTACAATGAGCAGTTCTTC
TRBV7-9	13	TRBJ1-1	-	-	CASSAGVITEAFF	TGTGCCAGCAGCGCCGGTGTGATAACTGAAGCTTTCTTT
TRBV10-2	15	TRBJ2-2	-	once	CASSPVGADTGELFF	TGCGCCAGCAGCCCTGTGGGGGCGGACACCGGGGAGCTGTTTTTT
TRBV7-8	13	TRBJ1-2	-	-	CASSLEAAYGYTF	TGTGCCAGCAGCCTTGAGGCAGCCTATGGCTACACCTTC
TRBV30	14	TRBJ1-1	TRBD1	few	CAWRIQGMNTEAFF	TGTGCCTGGAGAATACAGGGGATGAACACTGAAGCTTTCTTT
TRBV2	15	TRBJ2-1	-	-	CASSEARLEDNEQFF	TGTGCCAGCAGTGAAGCTCGGTTAGAGGACAATGAGCAGTTCTTC
TRBV27	16	TRBJ2-1	TRBD2	many	CASKKSGTSGSNEQFF	TGTGCCAGCAAAAAGTCAGGGACTAGCGGGAGTAATGAGCAGTTCTTC
TRBV12-3/TRBV12-4	11	TRBJ2-1	-	-	CASSSSVEQFF	TGTGCCAGCAGTTCTAGCGTGGAGCAGTTCTTC
TRBV19	15	TRBJ2-7	TRBD2	-	CASSMATSGKAEQYF	TGTGCCAGTAGTATGGCGACTAGCGGGAAGGCCGAGCAGTACTTC
TRBV5-6	15	TRBJ2-7	TRBD2	-	CASSFAPSGRDEQYF	TGTGCCAGCAGCTTCGCCCCTAGCGGGAGAGACGAGCAGTACTTC
TRBV4-1	15	TRBJ2-1	TRBD2	-	CASSQDGTSGSEQFF	TGCGCCAGCAGCCAAGACGGGACTAGCGGGAGTGAGCAGTTCTTC
TRBV28	13	TRBJ2-7	-	-	CASSAQTYYEQYF	TGTGCCAGCAGTGCACAGACCTACTACGAGCAGTACTTC
TRBV14	16	TRBJ1-4	TRBD1	-	CASSQVGKGADEKLFF	TGTGCCAGCAGCCAAGTTGGAAAGGGGGCGGATGAAAAACTGTTTTTT